This TCR beta chain was recorded in a study of T cell repertoires in cytomegalovirus infection. Study-wide context: Well-studied HLA-B-restricted CMV epitopes were used in the study alongside recently identified HLA-C-restricted ones. In public TCR beta signatures, there were indications of both CMV infection and matching HLA type.

Of note for this clonotype: Its antigen is not identified.

Overall study results and limits: Ex vivo responses were dominated by HLA-C-restricted CMV-specific TCR beta clonotypes.

Per the germline V gene, CDR1 is SGHVS and CDR2 is FQNEAQ. V shed 5 bases, J shed 8 bases, and the junction held 11 bases outside the gene matches. This CDR3 is built from 15 residues. TCRdb reprocessed the reads with MiXCR, giving one entry per CDR3 protein. The table shows some 120,000 distinct CDR3 sequences, with about 32% occurring only once. The sample in question was CD8+ T cells from cultured PBMCs, obtained from culture after CMV antigen stimulation. The source is a human donor in good health (CMV status not recorded). Some clones in this sample may be carry-over from other donors' samples. This chain connects TRBV7-8 to TRBJ2-1; 8 positions match TRBD1. The CDR3: CASSAPGQVGDEQFF. The CDR3 DNA reads as TGTGCCAGCAGCGCGCCGGGACAGGTGGGCGATGAGCAGTTCTTC. Filled out from reference TRBV7-8 and TRBJ2-1, the complete variable domain reads GAGVSQSPRYKVAKRGQDVALRCDPISGHVSLFWYQQALGQGPEFLTYFQNEAQLDKSGLPSDRFFAERPEGSVSTLKIQRTQQEDSAVYLCASSAPGQVGDEQFFGPGTRLTVL.